This T cell receptor (beta chain) was found in a study of T cell repertoires in cytomegalovirus infection. Study information: From public TCR beta signatures came an indication of both CMV infection and matching HLA type. General observations from the study: Ex vivo, HLA-C-restricted CMV-specific TCR beta clonotypes prevailed over the rest of the response.

MiXCR was run by TCRdb on the reads, yielding one entry per CDR3 protein. The sample shows some 300,000 distinct CDR3 sequences, 8% to 10% of them seen only once. Regarding this clonotype: What it binds is unknown.

The germline CDR1 and CDR2 sequences are SQVTM and ANQGSEA. The junction had 13 bases not matched to a gene; V was cut back by 6 bases and J by 8 bases. The CDR3 is 15 residues long. Specimen: PBMCs. This chain joins TRBV29-1 and TRBJ2-1; TRBD1 matches 10 bases. The receptor was isolated from a human donor in good health (CMV status not recorded). Some clones in this sample may be carry-over from other donors' samples. The CDR3 loop is CSVDSDRGLRDEQFF. The CDR3 DNA follows: TGCAGCGTGGACTCCGACAGGGGGCTTAGGGATGAGCAGTTCTTC.